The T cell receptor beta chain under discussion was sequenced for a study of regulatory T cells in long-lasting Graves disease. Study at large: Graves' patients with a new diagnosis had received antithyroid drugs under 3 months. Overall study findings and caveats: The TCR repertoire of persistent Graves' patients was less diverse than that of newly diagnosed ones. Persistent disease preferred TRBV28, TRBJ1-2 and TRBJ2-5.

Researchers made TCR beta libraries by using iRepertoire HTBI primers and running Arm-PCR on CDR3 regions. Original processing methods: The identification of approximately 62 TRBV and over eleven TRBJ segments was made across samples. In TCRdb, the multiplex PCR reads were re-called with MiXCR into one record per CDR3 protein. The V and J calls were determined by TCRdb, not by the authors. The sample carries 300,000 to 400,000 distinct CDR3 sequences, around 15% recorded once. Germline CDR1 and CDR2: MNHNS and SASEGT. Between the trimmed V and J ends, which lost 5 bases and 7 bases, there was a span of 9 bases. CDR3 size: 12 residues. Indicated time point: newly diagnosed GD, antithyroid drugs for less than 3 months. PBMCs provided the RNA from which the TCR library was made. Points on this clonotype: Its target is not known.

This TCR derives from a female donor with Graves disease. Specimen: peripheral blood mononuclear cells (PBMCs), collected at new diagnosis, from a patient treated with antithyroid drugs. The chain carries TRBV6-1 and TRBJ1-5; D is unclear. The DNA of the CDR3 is TGTGCCAGCAGTCCATCTTCCCAGCCCCAGCATTTT. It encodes CASSPSSQPQHF.